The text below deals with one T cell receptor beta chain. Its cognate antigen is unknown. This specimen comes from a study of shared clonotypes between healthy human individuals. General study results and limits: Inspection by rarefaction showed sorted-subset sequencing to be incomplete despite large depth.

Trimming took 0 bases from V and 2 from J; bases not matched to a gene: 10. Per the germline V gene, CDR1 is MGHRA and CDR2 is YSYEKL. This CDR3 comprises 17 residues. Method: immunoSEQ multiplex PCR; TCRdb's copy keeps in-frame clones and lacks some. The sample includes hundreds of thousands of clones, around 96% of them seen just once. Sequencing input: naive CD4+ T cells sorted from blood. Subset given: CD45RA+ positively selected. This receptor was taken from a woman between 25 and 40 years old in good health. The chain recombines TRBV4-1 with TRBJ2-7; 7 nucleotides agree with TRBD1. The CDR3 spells CASSQEDRLGLPYEQYF. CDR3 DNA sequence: TGCGCCAGCAGCCAAGAGGACAGGTTAGGGCTTCCCTACGAGCAGTACTTC.